This TCR beta chain was sequenced for a study of blood T cell repertoires in COVID-19. Here immunoSEQ multiplex PCR was the method, and the copy in TCRdb shows in-frame clones only, minus some. The sample holds more than 250,000 clones, around 80% seen once. The V segment lost 5 bases and the J segment 0 bases; nucleotides outside the gene matches: 6. The CDR3 extends over 15 amino acids. CDR1 and CDR2 (germline): GTSNPN, SVGIG (reference sequence). The TCR comes from a woman between 45 and 60 years old with acute or convalescent COVID-19. The rearrangement links TRBV30 to TRBJ2-2, with 7 bases aligning to TRBD1. What was sequenced was peripheral blood. CDR3 bases: TGTGCCTGGGACAAGGGGACAGCGAACACCGGGGAGCTGTTTTTT. This sequence encodes CAWDKGTANTGELFF.